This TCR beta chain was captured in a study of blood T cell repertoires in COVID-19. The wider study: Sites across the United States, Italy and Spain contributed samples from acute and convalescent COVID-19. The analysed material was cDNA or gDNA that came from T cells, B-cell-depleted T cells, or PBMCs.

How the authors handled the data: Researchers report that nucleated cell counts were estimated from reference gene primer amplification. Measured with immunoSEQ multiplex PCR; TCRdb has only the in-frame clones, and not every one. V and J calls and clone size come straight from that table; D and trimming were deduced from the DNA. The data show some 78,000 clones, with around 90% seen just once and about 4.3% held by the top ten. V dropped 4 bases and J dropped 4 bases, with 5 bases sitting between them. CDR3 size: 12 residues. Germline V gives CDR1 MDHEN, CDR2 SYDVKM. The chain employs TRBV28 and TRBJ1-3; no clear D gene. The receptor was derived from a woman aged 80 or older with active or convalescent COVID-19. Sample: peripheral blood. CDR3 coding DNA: TGTGCCAGCAGTTCCCAGGGAAACACCATATATTTT. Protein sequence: CASSSQGNTIYF.